The 27 T cell receptor beta chains given below trace back to one sample, sequenced in a study of T-cell reconstitution after alpha-beta-depleted transplantation in children. This sample's TCRbeta library carried unique molecular identifier barcodes. MiXCR, applied by TCRdb to the PCR reads, yields one record per CDR3 protein. The sample shows just over 350,000 distinct CDR3 sequences, about an eighth of them seen only once. Source: PBMCs, taken from the stem cell graft. The source of these receptors is a human donor who donated a stem cell graft to a child with Fanconi anemia.

The chain combines TRBV9 with TRBJ2-3; the D is unclear. Germline V gene sequence: CDR1 SGDLS, CDR2 YYNGEE. The CDR3 covers 15 residues. Trimming shortened V by 4 bases and J by 5 bases, and 17 bases separated the two germline ends. The CDR3 loop is CASSPQDQPGDTQYF. The CDR3 DNA reads as TGTGCCAGCAGCCCGCAGGACCAGCCGGGAGATACGCAGTATTTT. Variable domain in full (rest from reference TRBV9 and TRBJ2-3): DSGVTQTPKHLITATGQRVTLRCSPRSGDLSVYWYQQSLDQGLQFLIQYYNGEERAKGNILERFSAQQFPDLHSELNLSSLELGDSALYFCASSPQDQPGDTQYFGPGTRLTVL.

This clonotype was counted at least ten times. The chain carries TRBV7-2 and TRBJ2-7, with unresolved D. The germline CDR1 and CDR2 sequences are SGHTA and FQGNSA. The CDR3 length is 13 residues. The V end lost 5 bases, the J end lost 1 base, and 9 bases lay between the germline ends. DNA of the CDR3: TGTGCCAGCAGCCTTGGGGTATCCTACGAGCAGTACTTC. This translates into CASSLGVSYEQYF. Using reference TRBV7-2 and TRBJ2-7 for the parts outside the CDR3, the full variable domain is GAGVSQSPSNKVTEKGKDVELRCDPISGHTALYWYRQSLGQGLEFLIYFQGNSAPDKSGLPSDRFSAERTGGSVSTLTIQRTQQEDSAVYLCASSLGVSYEQYFGPGTRLTVT.

There are a few counts of this clonotype. The chain carries TRBV4-2 and TRBJ1-3; D gene ambiguous. This CDR3 is built from 13 residues. Germline V gene sequence: CDR1 LGHNA, CDR2 YNFKEQ. Trimming removed 1 base from V and 4 bases from J, with 5 bases in between. CDR3 loop: CASSQGEGNTIYF. CDR3 nucleotides: TGTGCCAGCAGCCAAGGGGAGGGAAACACCATATATTTT.

The V gene is TRBV6-2 or TRBV6-3, the J gene TRBJ2-7; 10 bases match TRBD2. This CDR3 has 15 residues. CDR1 is MNHEY, CDR2 SVGEGT, per germline. Trimming at V came to 0 bases and at J to 5 bases, leaving 4 bases not matched to a gene. CDR3 nucleotide sequence: TGTGCCAGCAGTTACTCGGGACTAGCGATCAACGAGCAGTACTTC. Amino acids: CASSYSGLAINEQYF.

The V and J genes are TRBV4-2 and TRBJ2-1; 7 positions agree with TRBD2. CDR1 and CDR2 (germline): LGHNA, YNFKEQ. V shed 4 bases, J shed 5 bases, and the junction held 11 bases outside the gene matches. The length of the CDR3 is 16 residues. The CDR3 sequence: CASSPSSGVADNEQFF. CDR3 sequence (DNA): TGTGCCAGCAGCCCCTCCAGCGGGGTAGCTGACAATGAGCAGTTCTTC.

The chain is built from TRBV20-1 and TRBJ2-2; 10 nucleotides match TRBD1. This CDR3 region has 15 residues. The germline V gene has CDR1 DFQATT and CDR2 SNEGSKA (reference sequence). Trimming took 5 bases from V and 4 from J; bases not matched to a gene: 7. CDR3 sequence: CSAFRDRGGTGELFF. The CDR3 DNA is TGCAGTGCTTTCCGGGACAGGGGAGGCACCGGGGAGCTGTTTTTT.

This clonotype was counted only a few times. The chain recombines TRBV6-2 or TRBV6-3 with TRBJ2-3; 9 positions agree with TRBD1. The V gene end was trimmed by 11 bases and the J gene end by 3 bases; junction bases not matched to a gene: 12. The CDR3 runs 15 residues. Germline V CDR1 and CDR2: MNHEY, SVGEGT. CDR3 loop: CALPRQGEFTDTQYF. In DNA, the CDR3 is TGTGCCCTCCCTCGACAGGGGGAATTTACAGATACGCAGTATTTT.

There are many counts of this clonotype. The chain has TRBV20-1 and TRBJ2-5; 11 positions agree with TRBD2. Trimming cost V 3 bases and J 5 bases; bases outside gene matches: 5. Germline-derived CDR1 and CDR2 are DFQATT and SNEGSKA (reference sequence). This CDR3 region has 14 residues. CDR3 region: CSARISGGVETQYF. The CDR3 DNA is TGCAGTGCTAGGATTAGCGGGGGGGTTGAGACCCAGTACTTC.

This clonotype was counted at least ten times. As DNA, the CDR3 is TGTGCCAGCAGCTTAGACGGATACGGCACAGATACGCAGTATTTT. This codes for CASSLDGYGTDTQYF. This rearrangement joins TRBV11-2 to TRBJ2-3; D call uncertain. The germline CDR1 and CDR2 sequences are SGHAT and FQNNGV. V gave up 0 bases and J gave up 1 base, with 8 bases separating them. The CDR3 is 15 residues long.

This clonotype was seen a handful of times. V and J are TRBV7-9 and TRBJ1-1, with D unresolved. With 2 bases removed from V and 1 base from J, the gap between germline ends came to 8 bases. CDR3 size: 14 residues. The germline V gene encodes CDR1 SEHNR and CDR2 FQNEAQ (reference sequence). The CDR3 sequence is CASSLFRENTEAFF. CDR3 DNA sequence: TGTGCCAGCAGCTTATTTCGGGAGAACACTGAAGCTTTCTTT. Looking up the rest from reference TRBV7-9 and TRBJ1-1 gives the full variable domain: DTGVSQNPRHKITKRGQNVTFRCDPISEHNRLYWYRQTLGQGPEFLTYFQNEAQLEKSRLLSDRFSAERPKGSFSTLEIQRTEQGDSAMYLCASSLFRENTEAFFGQGTRLTVV.

In this sample, this clonotype turned up a few times. This chain links TRBV27 with TRBJ1-1, with D unresolved. V gave up 3 bases and J gave up 7 bases, with 12 bases separating them. The CDR3 runs to 13 residues. CDR1 MNHEY and CDR2 SMNVEV come from the germline V gene (reference sequence). The CDR3 here is CASSFGRQLEAFF. Here the CDR3 DNA reads TGTGCCAGCAGTTTTGGGCGTCAACTTGAAGCTTTCTTT.

This clonotype was counted a single time. This sequence joins TRBV15 and TRBJ2-1, with D perhaps matching TRBD1 (6 bases). The CDR3 is 14 amino acids. Trimming shortened V by 2 bases and J by 6 bases, and 11 bases separated the two germline ends. Germline V CDR1 and CDR2: LNHNV, YYDKDF (reference sequence). CDR3 in amino acids: CATSRPTGANEQFF. CDR3 DNA sequence: TGTGCCACCAGCAGACCGACAGGAGCCAATGAGCAGTTCTTC.

Remarks on this clonotype: A much larger clone sits a single nucleotide away, making a read error possible. The chain has TRBV6-5 and TRBJ2-7; D is unclear. Germline lookup yields CDR1 MNHEY and CDR2 SVGAGI. The V and J ends lost 6 bases and 0 bases respectively, with 6 bases between them. CDR3 length equals 12 residues. The CDR3 DNA is TGTGCCAGCAGCCGGAGCTCCTACGAGCAGTACTTC. Translation: CASSRSSYEQYF.

This chain links TRBV6-2 or TRBV6-3 with TRBJ2-7; D is unclear. Germline lookup yields CDR1 MNHEY and CDR2 SVGEGT. The V gene lost 8 bases and the J gene lost 3 bases, with 5 bases spanning the gap. CDR3 length: 10 amino acids. Written as DNA, the CDR3 is TGTGCCAGCGGGGACTACGAGCAGTACTTC. Its translation is CASGDYEQYF.

Ten or more counts support this clonotype. The gene calls are TRBV11-2 and TRBJ2-3; D may be TRBD2 (5 bases). Germline V gene sequence: CDR1 SGHAT, CDR2 FQNNGV. The length of the CDR3 is 18 residues. Trimming left V 2 bases short and J 1 base short, with 19 bases between. CDR3 in amino acids: CASSLNPPMAGGTDTQYF. In DNA, the CDR3 is TGTGCCAGCAGCTTAAACCCCCCGATGGCGGGTGGCACAGATACGCAGTATTTT. The full variable domain, rest sourced from reference TRBV11-2 and TRBJ2-3, is EAGVAQSPRYKIIEKRQSVAFWCNPISGHATLYWYQQILGQGPKLLIQFQNNGVVDDSQLPKDRFSAERLKGVDSTLKIQPAKLEDSAVYLCASSLNPPMAGGTDTQYFGPGTRLTVL.

Many counts were recorded for this clonotype. The CDR3 region is CSAYRDRGPEQYF. The CDR3 nucleotides are TGCAGTGCTTACCGGGACAGGGGGCCCGAGCAGTACTTC. V is TRBV20-1 and J is TRBJ2-7, with 12 bases that match TRBD1. Trimming removed 5 bases from V and 6 bases from J; junction bases left unmatched: 5. Germline CDR1 is DFQATT and CDR2 is SNEGSKA (reference sequence). This CDR3 contains 13 residues.

The rearrangement links TRBV2 to TRBJ2-1; tentatively, D is TRBD2 (6 bases). Trimming cost V 11 bases and J 5 bases, with 19 bases left between them. The CDR3 is 14 residues long. In germline, CDR1 is SNHLY, CDR2 FYNNEI. The CDR3 loop reads CASTGGPVDNEQFF. DNA for the CDR3: TGTGCCTCGACCGGGGGACCCGTGGACAATGAGCAGTTCTTC.

This clonotype was counted a few times. The chain links TRBV20-1 to TRBJ1-3; D not certain. Germline CDR1 is DFQATT and CDR2 is SNEGSKA (reference sequence). Trimming stripped 7 bases from V and 7 bases from J, with 11 bases between. There are 11 residues in the CDR3. The CDR3 loop reads CSETAGNTIYF. DNA of the CDR3: TGCAGTGAAACGGCGGGGAACACCATATATTTT.

This clonotype came up a few times. This sequence joins TRBV18 and TRBJ2-7, with 8 nucleotides matching TRBD1. V trimming: 6 bases; J trimming: 6 bases; junction bases outside the gene matches: 10. The germline V gene encodes CDR1 KGHSH and CDR2 LQKENI. The CDR3 has 14 residues. CDR3 nucleotides: TGTGCCAGCTCCCAATCCCGGACAGGGCCCGAGCAGTACGTC. Translation: CASSQSRTGPEQYV.

This clonotype was seen ten or more times. The chain has TRBV5-1 and TRBJ2-1, with 9 bases lining up with TRBD1. Germline V CDR1 and CDR2: SGHRS, YFSETQ. The CDR3 runs 16 residues. The V segment lost 2 bases and the J segment 2 bases; nucleotides outside the gene matches: 5. CDR3 protein: CASSLDGQGTYNEQFF. The CDR3 nucleotides are TGCGCCAGCAGCTTAGACGGACAGGGGACCTACAATGAGCAGTTCTTC.

Notes on this clonotype: With a much larger clone just one base away, this may be a read error. V and J are TRBV2 and TRBJ2-1; 7 bases fit TRBD2. This CDR3 has 14 residues. The germline V gene encodes CDR1 SNHLY and CDR2 FYNNEI. CDR3 sequence (DNA): TGTGCCGGCAGTAGGACTAGGCCCTACAATGAGCAGTTCTTC. It is translated as CAGSRTRPYNEQFF.

This clonotype was detected ten times or more. V is TRBV5-1 and J is TRBJ1-1, with D hard to call. The CDR3 length is 13 residues. V lost 0 bases and J lost 7, with 10 bases in between. The germline gives CDR1 SGHRS, CDR2 YFSETQ. DNA of the CDR3: TGCGCCAGCAGCTTGGAGCCCTCTGGTGAAGCTTTCTTT. Its translation: CASSLEPSGEAFF.

This clonotype came up a few times. The J gene is TRBJ1-2, the V gene TRBV20-1; weak D call: TRBD1 (6 bases). This CDR3 comprises 12 residues. Trimming left V 7 bases short and J 3 bases short, with 12 bases between. Germline CDR1 is DFQATT and CDR2 is SNEGSKA (reference sequence). CDR3 residues: CSGQGRYYGYTF. The CDR3 region has the DNA TGCAGTGGTCAGGGGCGTTACTATGGCTACACCTTC.

This clonotype was recorded a few times. The V and J genes are TRBV9 and TRBJ2-2, with D perhaps TRBD1 (5 bases). Germline V gene sequence: CDR1 SGDLS, CDR2 YYNGEE. V lost 0 bases and J 4 bases, leaving 10 bases between the germline ends. The length of the CDR3 is 15 residues. The CDR3 coding sequence is TGTGCCAGCAGCGTAGTCGCCAGGGCCACCGGGGAGCTGTTTTTT. Translating it yields CASSVVARATGELFF.

This clonotype was seen many times. The V gene is TRBV24-1, the J gene TRBJ2-5; D is possibly TRBD1 (5 bases). V lost 2 bases and J lost 2, with 14 bases in between. Germline CDR1 is KGHDR and CDR2 is SFDVKD. The CDR3 covers 16 residues. For the CDR3, the DNA is TGTGCCACCAGTGATTCTACGACAGTTGATCAAGAGACCCAGTACTTC. Translating gives CATSDSTTVDQETQYF.

This chain connects TRBV11-2 to TRBJ2-7; D gene ambiguous. Germline values: CDR1 SGHAT, CDR2 FQNNGV. The V end was cut by 2 bases, the J end by 6 bases, with 8 bases between. This CDR3 is 12 amino acids long. DNA for the CDR3: TGTGCCAGCAGCTTATTACCGGGCGAGCAGTACTTC. Translated: CASSLLPGEQYF.

This clonotype showed up just once. The chain uses TRBV9 and TRBJ1-6, with D hard to call. In germline, CDR1 is SGDLS, CDR2 YYNGEE. The CDR3 is 15 residues long. Trimming removed 2 bases from V and 7 bases from J, with 13 bases in between. In DNA, the CDR3 is TGTGCCAGCAGCGTTTCGAGTTCCATCAATTCACCCCTCCACTTT. This translates into CASSVSSSINSPLHF.